This T cell receptor (beta chain) originates from a study of long-term antiretroviral therapy in people with HIV. An immunoSEQ assay, version v3.0, was performed at survey level. Sequenced by immunoSEQ multiplex PCR; TCRdb stores in-frame clones only, minus some. Here the sample spans tens of thousands of clones, around 88% being singletons. Turning to this clone: Its antigen is not identified.

Study-level results: Regardless of time point, clones expanded before ART dominated the repertoire.

CDR1 and CDR2 from the germline V gene are SEHNR and FQNEAQ (reference sequence). V was pared by 3 bases and J by 11 bases, with 13 bases between. The CDR3 totals 12 residues. The chain employs TRBV7-9 and TRBJ1-1, with D unclear. Sequences were derived from unsorted PBMCs, sampled around 4.5 years after starting antiretroviral therapy. This clonotype was obtained from a man aged 30-40 years with HIV. In nucleotides, the CDR3 is TGTGCCAGCAGCTTCGTCCGGTTAGGGGCTTTCTTT. Translation gives CASSFVRLGAFF.